The 11 T cell receptor beta chains below were found in one sample sequenced in a study of shared clonotypes between healthy human individuals. Profiling relied on immunoSEQ multiplex PCR, and the TCRdb table lists in-frame clones only, not all of them. The table records 650,000 to 700,000 clones, roughly 88% of them present only once. Sequencing input: memory CD8+ T cells from PBMCs. Subset: CD45RO+ cells pooled with CCR7-negative TemRA cells. All receptors come from a man between 18 and 35 years old in good health. Some clones in this sample may be carry-over from other donors' samples.

The rearrangement joins TRBV9 to TRBJ2-3; 14 bases agree with TRBD2. J was trimmed by 4 bases and V by 3 bases; bases with no gene match: 7. Germline-derived CDR1 and CDR2 are SGDLS and YYNGEE. This CDR3 has 17 amino acids. CDR3 in DNA: TGTGCCAGCAGCGCCTCGGGACTAGCGGGAGTGGCAGATACGCAGTATTTT. Protein product: CASSASGLAGVADTQYF.

The chain employs TRBV30 and TRBJ2-7, with a possible D match to TRBD1 (8 bases). This CDR3 is 11 amino acids long. The germline V gene has CDR1 GTSNPN and CDR2 SVGIG (reference sequence). V shed 7 bases and J shed 5 bases, with 12 bases lying between them. The CDR3, as DNA: TGTGCCTTTACAGGGGGGGACGAGCAGTACTTC. It specifies CAFTGGDEQYF. The full variable domain, completed using reference TRBV30 and TRBJ2-7, is SQTIHQWPATLVQPVGSPLSLECTVEGTSNPNLYWYRQAAGRGLQLLFYSVGIGQISSEVPQNLSASRPQDRQFILSSKKLLLSDSGFYLCAFTGGDEQYFGPGTRLTVT.

The chain joins TRBV30 to TRBJ2-5; 12 bases line up with TRBD2. The germline CDR1 and CDR2 sequences are GTSNPN and SVGIG (reference sequence). The CDR3 loop spans 17 amino acids. After removal of 2 bases from V and 5 bases from J, the junction contained 12 bases not matched to a gene. The DNA of the CDR3 is TGTGCCTGGAGTACCGTGATGACTAGCGGGAGATTGGAGACCCAGTACTTC. Translating it yields CAWSTVMTSGRLETQYF.

V and J are TRBV6-5 and TRBJ1-3, with a possible D match to TRBD1 (5 bases). CDR3 length: 11 residues. Germline CDR1 and CDR2: MNHEY and SVGAGI. V was pared by 2 bases and J by 12 bases, with 8 bases between. In DNA form, the CDR3 reads TGTGCCAGCAGTTACGGGGCAGACATATATTTT. Encoded protein: CASSYGADIYF.

This clone was observed a handful of times. This chain's CDR3 is CATSGRMTGELFF. CDR3 bases: TGTGCCACCAGCGGTAGAATGACCGGGGAGCTGTTTTTT. This chain joins TRBV15 and TRBJ2-2; D unresolved. CDR1 LNHNV and CDR2 YYDKDF come from the germline V gene (reference sequence). Trimming stripped 5 bases from V and 5 bases from J, with 9 bases between. This CDR3 contains 13 residues.

CDR3 protein: CSVVGGSFSYEQYF. CDR3 DNA sequence: TGCAGCGTTGTTGGCGGGAGCTTCAGTTACGAGCAGTACTTC. The rearrangement joins TRBV29-1 to TRBJ2-7; 7 bases align to TRBD2. The CDR3 covers 14 residues. The germline gives CDR1 SQVTM, CDR2 ANQGSEA. Unmatched junction bases numbered 10, after V lost 4 bases and J lost 4 bases.

The chain employs TRBV7-9 and TRBJ2-7; D is undetermined. V lost 2 bases, J lost 3 bases, and 8 bases lay in between. CDR3 length equals 13 residues. CDR1 SEHNR and CDR2 FQNEAQ come from the germline V gene (reference sequence). DNA for the CDR3: TGTGCCAGCAGCTTAAATCCGGGCTACGAGCAGTACTTC. This translates into CASSLNPGYEQYF.

The chain joins TRBV27 to TRBJ2-5; the match to TRBD1 covers 10 bases. Germline CDR1 and CDR2: MNHEY and SMNVEV (reference sequence). The trim removed 6 bases at V and 4 bases at J, leaving 5 bases unmatched. The CDR3 spans 14 residues. Here the CDR3 reads CASRGTGEAETQYF. CDR3 nucleotide sequence: TGTGCCAGCAGAGGGACAGGGGAGGCAGAGACCCAGTACTTC.

This clone has just one count. The V gene is TRBV7-9, the J gene TRBJ2-7; the D gene is possibly TRBD1 (6 bases). The CDR3 length is 14 residues. Germline V gene data show CDR1 as SEHNR and CDR2 as FQNEAQ (reference sequence). With 5 bases removed from V and 6 bases from J, the gap between germline ends came to 17 bases. This CDR3 reads CASSPTGIPGEQYF. In DNA form, the CDR3 reads TGTGCCAGCAGCCCTACAGGGATCCCAGGCGAGCAGTACTTC.

This clone was seen once. The chain is built from TRBV7-9 and TRBJ2-1, with a possible D match to TRBD2 (6 bases). The CDR3 runs to 13 residues. V was clipped by 2 bases and J by 7 bases, with 9 bases between them. Looked up from germline, CDR1 is SEHNR and CDR2 is FQNEAQ (reference sequence). The CDR3 DNA reads as TGTGCCAGCAGCTTAACTAGCAAGAATGAGCAGTTCTTC. Protein product: CASSLTSKNEQFF.

The rearrangement uses TRBV27 and TRBJ1-1; D call uncertain. V dropped 7 bases and J dropped 1 base, with 7 bases sitting between them. The CDR3 contains 12 residues. Per the germline V gene, CDR1 is MNHEY and CDR2 is SMNVEV (reference sequence). CDR3 protein: CASTLGNTEAFF. CDR3 DNA: TGTGCCAGCACCTTGGGGAACACTGAAGCTTTCTTT.